This TCR beta chain emerged from a study of T cells in Graves' hyperthyroidism and ophthalmopathy. General study findings and limits: In validation, the model predicted ophthalmopathy. These predictions came a median roughly six months before onset.

Calling Graves' hyperthyroidism stable meant ophthalmopathy did not progress within 18 months. Together with thyroid ultrasound, orbital computed tomography, serum thyroxine and TRAb, clinical symptoms were used for diagnoses. This clonotype has a count of ten or more. Its antigen is currently unknown. RNA transcripts gave rise to amplified TCR beta CDR3 regions. The HTBI primer set was used in a first-round RT-PCR of the TCR CDR3. MiXCR, applied by TCRdb to the multiplex PCR reads, yields one record per CDR3 protein. The data show approximately 740,000 distinct CDR3 sequences, 13% to 15% seen once. The sample comprised blood. The clonotype originates from a woman aged 18-35 years with Graves' hyperthyroidism.

The CDR3 loop is CASSIFGGRWSNQPQHF. DNA of the CDR3: TGTGCCAGTAGTATCTTCGGGGGGCGGTGGAGCAATCAGCCCCAGCATTTT. V usage is TRBV19 and J usage is TRBJ1-5, with TRBD1 as a possible D gene (6 bases). The CDR3 is 17 residues long. Per the germline V gene, CDR1 is LNHDA and CDR2 is SQIVND (reference sequence). Trimming took 3 bases from V and 1 from J, leaving 16 bases between them.